The 19 T cell receptor beta chains reported below all come from one sample, sequenced in a study of blood T cell repertoires in COVID-19. Sequencing was performed with immunoSEQ multiplex PCR; in TCRdb, only in-frame clones are kept and a portion is missing. Among around 180,000 clones listed, approximately 79% were seen once. The specimen sequenced was peripheral blood. All receptors come from a woman of 80 years or more with acute or convalescent COVID-19.

J is TRBJ1-4 and V is TRBV28; D might be TRBD1 (6 bases). V was trimmed by 7 bases and J by 0 bases, leaving 15 bases between them. The germline V gene has CDR1 MDHEN and CDR2 SYDVKM. CDR3 length equals 16 residues. CDR3 amino acids: CASNEQGSATNEKLFF. The CDR3 DNA reads TGTGCCAGCAACGAACAGGGTTCAGCAACTAATGAAAAACTGTTTTTT.

Only one count was recorded for this clone. The rearrangement links TRBV6-2 or TRBV6-3 to TRBJ1-4, with D possibly TRBD1 on 6 matching bases. V was pared by 5 bases and J by 8 bases, with 18 bases between. CDR3 size: 15 residues. Germline values: CDR1 MNHEY, CDR2 SVGEGT. CDR3 DNA sequence: TGTGCCAGCAGTCAACGGGCATGGGGGCGAGAAAAACTGTTTTTT. Protein sequence: CASSQRAWGREKLFF.

There are a few counts of this clone. V is TRBV27 and J is TRBJ2-1, with D perhaps matching TRBD2 (5 bases). CDR1 and CDR2 from the germline V gene are MNHEY and SMNVEV (reference sequence). V was pared by 2 bases and J by 3 bases, with 11 bases between. This CDR3 has 15 residues. The CDR3 region is CASSLGSGRYNEQFF. The CDR3 coding sequence is TGTGCCAGCAGTTTAGGGAGCGGCCGCTACAATGAGCAGTTCTTC.

The V call is TRBV21-1, the J call TRBJ2-7; the table's D call, TRBD1, was not checked against the DNA. TRBV21-1 has pseudogene status. The CDR3 length is 14 residues. The DNA for the CDR3 is TGTGCCAGCAGCAATCGGGACAGGGGTTACGAGCAGTACTTC. It translates to CASSNRDRGYEQYF.

The rearrangement links TRBV28 to TRBJ1-6; no clear D gene. The germline gives CDR1 MDHEN, CDR2 SYDVKM. The CDR3 consists of 17 residues. V lost 5 bases and J lost 7, with 21 bases in between. CDR3 sequence reads: CASSLPRPAAVNSPLHF. The CDR3 DNA is TGTGCCAGCAGTCTCCCGCGCCCCGCGGCGGTAAATTCACCCCTCCACTTT.

CDR3 loop: CASSLAGGSGNTIYF. In nucleotides, the CDR3 is TGTGCCAGCAGCTTAGCAGGGGGATCTGGAAACACCATATATTTT. V usage is TRBV7-2 and J usage is TRBJ1-3; D perhaps matches TRBD1 (6 bases). V dropped 0 bases and J dropped 1 base, with 7 bases sitting between them. The CDR3 spans 15 residues. Germline V gives CDR1 SGHTA, CDR2 FQGNSA.

The CDR3 reads CASSLDAGGGGYTF. The CDR3, as DNA: TGTGCCAGCAGCTTAGATGCAGGGGGAGGTGGCTACACCTTC. V is TRBV7-2 and J is TRBJ1-2, with 7 bases lining up with TRBD1. This CDR3 region has 14 residues. V shed 1 base, J shed 7 bases, and the junction held 6 bases outside the gene matches. Per the germline V gene, CDR1 is SGHTA and CDR2 is FQGNSA.

The V and J genes are TRBV19 and TRBJ1-1, with a possible D match to TRBD1 (6 bases). The CDR3 runs to 13 residues. Germline V gene data show CDR1 as LNHDA and CDR2 as SQIVND (reference sequence). V lost 5 bases to trimming and J lost 5 bases, with 12 bases between them. This chain's CDR3 is CASSLSGETEAFF. CDR3 bases: TGTGCCAGTAGTTTGTCAGGGGAGACTGAAGCTTTCTTT. Drawing the rest from reference TRBV19 and TRBJ1-1, the complete variable domain is DGGITQSPKYLFRKEGQNVTLSCEQNLNHDAMYWYRQDPGQGLRLIYYSQIVNDFQKGDIAEGYSVSREKKESFPLTVTSAQKNPTAFYLCASSLSGETEAFFGQGTRLTVV.

The CDR3 DNA follows: TGCGCCAGCAGCCCTTGGACAGGGATTGAAAAACTGTTTTTT. Its translation: CASSPWTGIEKLFF. The chain joins TRBV5-1 to TRBJ1-4; 8 bases are shared with TRBD1. Per germline, CDR1 SGHRS and CDR2 YFSETQ. This CDR3 is built from 14 residues. Unmatched junction bases numbered 6, after V lost 4 bases and J lost 7 bases.

The chain joins TRBV5-1 to TRBJ1-4, with 9 bases that match TRBD1. CDR3 length equals 16 residues. The V segment lost 1 base and the J segment 4 bases; nucleotides outside the gene matches: 5. CDR1 SGHRS and CDR2 YFSETQ come from the germline V gene. The CDR3 here is CASSLIPGQGNEKLFF. The DNA for the CDR3 is TGCGCCAGCAGCTTGATTCCGGGACAGGGTAATGAAAAACTGTTTTTT.

This clone was detected once. The chain couples TRBV9 to TRBJ1-5; TRBD1 matches at 8 bases. This CDR3 region has 15 residues. Germline CDR1 SGDLS, CDR2 YYNGEE. V was pared by 3 bases and J by 3 bases, with 5 bases of the junction left unmatched. The CDR3 loop is CASSARTGHNQPQHF. In nucleotides, the CDR3 is TGTGCCAGCAGCGCCCGGACAGGGCACAATCAGCCCCAGCATTTT. The complete variable domain, with remaining parts taken from reference TRBV9 and TRBJ1-5, reads DSGVTQTPKHLITATGQRVTLRCSPRSGDLSVYWYQQSLDQGLQFLIQYYNGEERAKGNILERFSAQQFPDLHSELNLSSLELGDSALYFCASSARTGHNQPQHFGDGTRLSIL.

This clone was counted only a few times. This chain uses TRBV9 with TRBJ1-2, with D possibly matching TRBD1 (5 bases). Germline V gene data show CDR1 as SGDLS and CDR2 as YYNGEE. This CDR3 comprises 16 residues. V lost 0 bases, J lost 3 bases, and 15 bases lay in between. CDR3: CASSVGSRVSHYGYTF. In DNA form, the CDR3 reads TGTGCCAGCAGCGTAGGTTCCAGGGTGAGTCACTATGGCTACACCTTC.

V and J are TRBV3-1 (or the pseudogene TRBV3-2) and TRBJ2-5, with TRBD1 identical over 10 bases. The CDR3 is 15 amino acids. After removal of 5 bases from V and 2 bases from J, the junction contained 5 bases not matched to a gene. In germline, CDR1 is LGHDT, CDR2 YNNKEL (reference sequence). CDR3 DNA sequence: TGTGCCAGCAGCTTCCCGGGACAGGGGCAAGAGACCCAGTACTTC. It encodes CASSFPGQGQETQYF.

V gene TRBV29-1 combines with J gene TRBJ2-7; 16 bases agree with TRBD2. CDR1 SQVTM and CDR2 ANQGSEA come from the germline V gene. This CDR3 has 16 amino acids. V was clipped by 4 bases and J by 9 bases; unmatched bases: 12. CDR3 sequence (DNA): TGCAGCGTTGTCCTCGGGACTAGCGGGAGGGCCTCGGGGCAGTACTTC. It yields the protein CSVVLGTSGRASGQYF.

Note on this clone: The same CDR3 also results from other DNA sequences found in this sample. The chain recombines TRBV7-9 with TRBJ2-1, with 7 bases aligning to TRBD2. With V trimmed by 3 bases and J by 7 bases, 3 bases remained unmatched. The V gene's germline CDR1 is SEHNR and CDR2 FQNEAQ (reference sequence). CDR3 length: 13 residues. The CDR3 region is CASSFGGGNEQFF. In nucleotides, the CDR3 is TGTGCCAGCAGCTTCGGCGGGGGTAATGAGCAGTTCTTC.

The J gene is TRBJ1-1, the V gene TRBV5-1; TRBD1 matches at 7 bases. CDR3 length: 14 amino acids. Trimming removed 7 bases from V and 4 bases from J; junction bases left unmatched: 10. Germline values: CDR1 SGHRS, CDR2 YFSETQ. The CDR3 bases are TGCGCCAGCTTCGGGACAGTGGGAGGCACTGAAGCTTTCTTT. It specifies CASFGTVGGTEAFF.

CDR3 in amino acids: CASSPGGGNTDTQYF. The CDR3 DNA reads as TGTGCCAGCAGCCCGGGCGGAGGGAACACAGATACGCAGTATTTT. The chain uses TRBV7-6 and TRBJ2-3; TRBD2 might be the D (6 bases). Germline V gives CDR1 SGHVS, CDR2 FNYEAQ. The CDR3 runs to 15 residues. V lost 5 bases and J lost 2, with 14 bases in between.

This clone occurred once. This chain connects TRBV10-2 to TRBJ2-7; D perhaps matches TRBD1 (6 bases). The CDR3 totals 13 residues. Germline V CDR1 and CDR2: WSHSY, SAAADI. V was clipped by 1 base and J by 4 bases, with 8 bases between them. As DNA, the CDR3 is TGCGCCAGCAGTGAGTTCGACAGGTACGAGCAGTACTTC. It encodes CASSEFDRYEQYF.

In its sample, this clone was seen once. The V call is TRBV19, the J call TRBJ2-3, with TRBD1 as a possible D gene (6 bases). There are 16 residues in the CDR3. The ends were cut back, 3 bases at V and 0 bases at J, with 13 bases in the middle. The germline gives CDR1 LNHDA, CDR2 SQIVND (reference sequence). CDR3 sequence: CASSIIRGISTDTQYF. CDR3 in DNA: TGTGCCAGTAGTATCATCAGGGGCATAAGCACAGATACGCAGTATTTT.